This entry lists 20 T cell receptor beta chains sequenced from one sample in a study of T-cell memory formation after mild COVID-19. One entry per CDR3 protein results from TCRdb running MiXCR on the 5' RACE reads. This sample carries a few hundred thousand distinct CDR3 sequences, more than 15% of them seen once, and the ten largest clones take roughly 21%. Sequenced material: PBMCs or a T cell subset sorted from them (not recorded which). These receptors all stem from a man between 18 and 35 years old who had mild COVID-19 (a few samples of this study predate the infection). Cell type and time point are not known.

This clonotype was seen a few times. The V call is TRBV2, the J call TRBJ1-1; D gene uncertain. Germline values: CDR1 SNHLY, CDR2 FYNNEI. V lost 8 bases to trimming and J lost 3 bases, with 7 bases between them. This CDR3 is built from 11 residues. DNA for the CDR3: TGTGCCAGCGGGATTTACACTGAAGCTTTCTTT. Its translation: CASGIYTEAFF.

The V call is TRBV5-4, the J call TRBJ2-2; tentatively, D is TRBD1 (5 bases). Germline loops: CDR1 SGHNT, CDR2 YYREEE (reference sequence). With 3 bases removed from V and 0 bases from J, the gap between germline ends came to 6 bases. CDR3 length: 14 amino acids. CDR3 protein: CASSSRANTGELFF. The CDR3, as DNA: TGTGCCAGCAGCTCCAGGGCGAACACCGGGGAGCTGTTTTTT.

This clonotype was counted only a few times. The rearrangement joins TRBV15 to TRBJ1-4; D is unclear. This CDR3 has 15 residues. CDR1 LNHNV and CDR2 YYDKDF come from the germline V gene (reference sequence). V was pared by 5 bases and J by 7 bases, with 17 bases between. CDR3 sequence (DNA): TGTGCCACCAGCTCCCGGACCCTGAATCGTGAAAAACTGTTTTTT. This gives the protein CATSSRTLNREKLFF.

The chain is built from TRBV7-9 and TRBJ2-7; TRBD1 matches at 8 bases. The CDR3 spans 16 residues. Germline V gene data show CDR1 as SEHNR and CDR2 as FQNEAQ (reference sequence). Unmatched junction bases numbered 10, after V lost 4 bases and J lost 2 bases. The CDR3 region has the DNA TGTGCCAGCAGCTCCACCCGGCAGGGGGCCGCCTACGAGCAGTACTTC. The encoded protein is CASSSTRQGAAYEQYF.

The CDR3 reads CATRPGATYNEQFF. CDR3 DNA: TGTGCCACCCGGCCCGGGGCAACATACAATGAGCAGTTCTTC. J is TRBJ2-1 and V is TRBV28; tentatively, D is TRBD1 or TRBD2 (5 bases each). V shed 10 bases and J shed 4 bases, with 17 bases lying between them. The CDR3 has 14 amino acids. Germline values: CDR1 MDHEN, CDR2 SYDVKM.

The rearrangement joins TRBV4-3 to TRBJ2-5; D is unresolved. CDR3 size: 15 residues. V shed 4 bases and J shed 4 bases, with 16 bases lying between them. The germline V gene has CDR1 LGHNA and CDR2 YSLEER. The CDR3 spells CASSPSPSRPETQYF. The CDR3 DNA reads as TGCGCCAGCAGCCCCTCTCCCTCGAGGCCAGAGACCCAGTACTTC.

The V call is TRBV7-6, the J call TRBJ2-2, with TRBD1 as a possible D gene (8 bases). The CDR3 contains 15 residues. V gave up 5 bases and J gave up 5 bases, with 15 bases separating them. Germline values: CDR1 SGHVS, CDR2 FNYEAQ. The CDR3 is CASSPGQGGTGELFF. For the CDR3, the DNA is TGTGCCAGCAGCCCCGGACAGGGAGGGACCGGGGAGCTGTTTTTT. Supplemented by reference TRBV7-6 and TRBJ2-2, the full variable domain reads GAGVSQSPRYKVTKRGQDVALRCDPISGHVSLYWYRQALGQGPEFLTYFNYEAQQDKSGLPNDRFSAERPEGSISTLTIQRTEQRDSAMYRCASSPGQGGTGELFFGEGSRLTVL.

This clonotype was found a few times. V gene TRBV5-1 combines with J gene TRBJ2-5, with TRBD1 matching 7 bases. J lost 2 bases, V lost 2 bases, and 12 bases had no gene match. Looked up from germline, CDR1 is SGHRS and CDR2 is YFSETQ. The CDR3 totals 17 residues. In DNA, the CDR3 is TGCGCCAGCAGCTTAGGGGGCCGGATACCTTTTCAAGAGACCCAGTACTTC. Protein product: CASSLGGRIPFQETQYF.

The CDR3, as DNA: TGTGCCAGCAGCCTGGGTCAGGCCTCGGGCAATCAGCCCCAGCATTTT. Amino acids: CASSLGQASGNQPQHF. The chain recombines TRBV7-2 with TRBJ1-5, with unresolved D. The germline CDR1 and CDR2 sequences are SGHTA and FQGNSA. The CDR3 consists of 16 residues. Trimming pared 5 bases from V and 2 bases from J, leaving 16 bases between.

In its sample, this clonotype was seen once. The CDR3 bases are TGTGCCAGCAGCGTAGCTCAGGGATCTGGCTACACCTTC. It yields the protein CASSVAQGSGYTF. V is TRBV9 and J is TRBJ1-2; weak D call: TRBD1 (5 bases). This CDR3 has 13 amino acids. V lost 0 bases and J 7 bases, leaving 10 bases between the germline ends. Germline V lookup: CDR1 SGDLS, CDR2 YYNGEE.

This clonotype was observed a few times. This chain joins TRBV21-1 and TRBJ1-2. TRBV21-1 is given as a pseudogene. The CDR3 is made up of 18 amino acids. CDR3 nucleotide sequence: TGTGCCAGCAGCAAAGAGGTGGAGGGCCGGAACAACACCTATGGCTACACTTTC. Translation gives CASSKEVEGRNNTYGYTF.

The rearrangement joins TRBV7-6 to TRBJ2-7, with TRBD1 matching over 7 bases. Germline values: CDR1 SGHVS, CDR2 FNYEAQ. V gave up 4 bases and J gave up 5 bases; unmatched junction bases: 5. The CDR3 has 13 amino acids. The CDR3 nucleotides read TGTGCCAGCAGCTCCCTCGGGACAGACGAGCAGTACTTC. This translates into CASSSLGTDEQYF.

V and J are TRBV7-8 and TRBJ1-5, with D possibly matching TRBD1 (5 bases). V was cut by 3 bases and J by 6 bases, with 9 bases left in between. CDR3 length: 13 residues. In germline, CDR1 is SGHVS, CDR2 FQNEAQ. CDR3 sequence reads: CASSFRQFQPQHF. As DNA, the CDR3 is TGTGCCAGCAGCTTCAGACAGTTTCAGCCCCAGCATTTT.

V is TRBV4-3 and J is TRBJ2-5, with D possibly matching TRBD2 (5 bases). The V end was cut by 1 base, the J end by 5 bases, with 14 bases between. The germline V gene has CDR1 LGHNA and CDR2 YSLEER. This CDR3 region has 15 residues. CDR3 region: CASSQGTVSGETQYF. The CDR3 region has the DNA TGCGCCAGCAGCCAAGGGACGGTGTCGGGGGAGACCCAGTACTTC.

This clonotype has only a few counts. The rearrangement links TRBV6-5 to TRBJ1-5; tentative D call: TRBD1 (5 bases). The CDR3 covers 14 residues. V gave up 6 bases and J gave up 7 bases, with 16 bases separating them. Germline V lookup: CDR1 MNHEY, CDR2 SVGAGI. The CDR3 protein is CASSNGWGFQPQHF. The DNA for the CDR3 is TGTGCCAGCAGCAACGGGTGGGGGTTCCAGCCCCAGCATTTT.

CDR3 sequence (DNA): TGTGCCAGCAGCTATGGGAATCCCCAGGGGCCGGATACGCAGTATTTT. Translating gives CASSYGNPQGPDTQYF. The chain is built from TRBV7-9 and TRBJ2-3, with D tentatively TRBD1 (6 bases). V was shortened by 4 bases and J by 6 bases, with 20 bases between the two germline ends. The CDR3 has 16 amino acids. The germline V gene has CDR1 SEHNR and CDR2 FQNEAQ (reference sequence).

V and J are TRBV5-4 and TRBJ1-2; 10 nucleotides agree with TRBD1. V dropped 6 bases and J dropped 4; count of bases not matched to a gene: 9. The CDR3 totals 15 residues. Germline V gene lookup returns CDR1 SGHNT and CDR2 YYREEE (reference sequence). CDR3 in amino acids: CASNSDRGQGYGYTF. CDR3 bases: TGTGCCAGCAACTCAGACAGGGGGCAAGGCTATGGCTACACCTTC.

Only a few counts were recorded for this clonotype. The chain couples TRBV5-5 to TRBJ1-5, with 7 bases fitting TRBD1. The CDR3 is 16 residues long. Germline V gene lookup returns CDR1 SGHKS and CDR2 YYEKEE (reference sequence). Trimming cost V 4 bases and J 0 bases; bases outside gene matches: 7. The CDR3 coding sequence is TGTGCCAGCAGCCCGCCGGGACAGACTAGCAATCAGCCCCAGCATTTT. It codes for CASSPPGQTSNQPQHF.

V gene TRBV3-1 combines with J gene TRBJ2-2; D gene ambiguous. Trimming pared 1 base from V and 7 bases from J, leaving 7 bases between. The CDR3 has 13 residues. Germline CDR1 is LGHDT and CDR2 is YNNKEL (reference sequence). DNA for the CDR3: TGTGCCAGCAGCCAAGCTGGCCTCGGGGAGCTGTTTTTT. It codes for CASSQAGLGELFF.

V and J are TRBV30 and TRBJ2-1; the D gene could be TRBD1 or TRBD2 (5 bases each). The V gene lost 3 bases and the J gene lost 3 bases, with 18 bases spanning the gap. Germline V lookup: CDR1 GTSNPN, CDR2 SVGIG (reference sequence). The CDR3 loop spans 16 amino acids. The CDR3 DNA is TGTGCCTGGAGGAAGGGTTCCGGGACCCTCTACAATGAGCAGTTCTTC. Translated: CAWRKGSGTLYNEQFF.